This note documents a single T cell receptor (beta chain) sequence. These data come from a study of radiation and T cells in renal cell carcinoma. Time point described: blood 2 weeks post-SBRT. Stated treatment: 15 Gy SBRT to primary tumor, nephrectomy 4 weeks later. Only in-frame clones appear in the TCRdb table, and some are missing; sequencing was by immunoSEQ multiplex PCR. The table includes some 120,000 clones, more than 80% detected once. This clonotype originated in an older woman with renal cell carcinoma. Sample: blood, taken from a patient whose treatment included radiotherapy and nephrectomy.

The CDR3 DNA reads as TGCGCCAGCAGCTTGGAGGGACTAGCCGAGGCAGATACGCAGTATTTT. Encoded protein: CASSLEGLAEADTQYF. This chain connects TRBV5-1 to TRBJ2-3; 9 bases agree with TRBD2. Germline V gene lookup returns CDR1 SGHRS and CDR2 YFSETQ. The CDR3 contains 16 residues. Trimming took 0 bases from V and 4 from J; bases not matched to a gene: 6.